Below, 32 T cell receptor beta chains from the same sample are listed, as sequenced in a study of blood T cell repertoires in COVID-19 (dated by TCRdb to between 2020 and 2021). Libraries were constructed by the immunoSEQ multiplex PCR assay. As stored in TCRdb, this immuneACCESS dataset retains in-frame rearrangements with V and J assigned. A fraction of the clones does not appear; measured against another copy, unresolved V genes explain less than half of the discrepancy, and the remainder lacks a known reason. The sample has about 140,000 clones on record, about 86% of them singletons. Less than 2% of the sample rests with the top ten. Material: peripheral blood. The receptors shown here come from a woman aged 60-75 years with acute or convalescent COVID-19.

This chain connects TRBV6-5 to TRBJ1-2, with a tentative D call TRBD1 (6 bases). V was cut by 5 bases and J by 4 bases, with 11 bases left in between. The CDR3 has 13 amino acids. CDR1 and CDR2 (germline): MNHEY, SVGAGI. The CDR3: CASSRVTGYGYTF. The DNA of the CDR3 is TGTGCCAGCAGTCGCGTGACAGGCTATGGCTACACCTTC.

The chain joins TRBV19 to TRBJ1-4, with a tentative D call TRBD1 (6 bases). The CDR3 runs 13 residues. Germline CDR1 reads LNHDA; CDR2 reads SQIVND (reference sequence). Trimming stripped 5 bases from V and 9 bases from J, with 13 bases between. CDR3 sequence (DNA): TGTGCCAGTAGTCGGGACAACAGTCAAAAACTGTTTTTT. This translates into CASSRDNSQKLFF.

The CDR3 loop reads CATSDEGQVVADTQYF. The CDR3 nucleotides read TGTGCCACCAGTGACGAGGGACAGGTTGTCGCAGATACGCAGTATTTT. The chain links TRBV24-1 to TRBJ2-3, with 8 positions matching TRBD1. The CDR3 is made up of 16 amino acids. With 4 bases clipped from V and 4 bases from J, the junction kept 9 bases outside the gene matches. Per the germline V gene, CDR1 is KGHDR and CDR2 is SFDVKD.

The V call is TRBV5-1, the J call TRBJ1-4; 10 bases fit TRBD1. V gave up 5 bases and J gave up 7 bases; unmatched junction bases: 8. The CDR3 consists of 15 residues. Germline V gene data show CDR1 as SGHRS and CDR2 as YFSETQ. CDR3 DNA: TGCGCCAGCAGGGGAGGACAGGGGGGCCCTGAAAAACTGTTTTTT. As protein: CASRGGQGGPEKLFF.

This clone has just a few counts. The rearrangement joins TRBV4-2 to TRBJ2-3, with TRBD1 as a possible D gene (6 bases). Germline lookup yields CDR1 LGHNA and CDR2 YNFKEQ. V was shortened by 4 bases and J by 2 bases, with 13 bases between the two germline ends. The CDR3 length is 15 residues. CDR3 sequence: CASSPQQGVTDTQYF. CDR3 in DNA: TGTGCCAGCAGCCCTCAACAGGGAGTCACAGATACGCAGTATTTT.

This chain joins TRBV30 and TRBJ2-7; the match to TRBD2 covers 8 bases. Per the germline V gene, CDR1 is GTSNPN and CDR2 is SVGIG (reference sequence). There are 14 residues in the CDR3. V trimming: 2 bases; J trimming: 5 bases; junction bases outside the gene matches: 8. In DNA, the CDR3 is TGTGCCTGGAGTCTTAGCGGGGTCCGGAACGAGCAGTACTTC. This codes for CAWSLSGVRNEQYF.

The CDR3 reads CASSHRDVSGNTIYF. DNA of the CDR3: TGTGCCAGCAGCCACAGGGATGTTTCTGGAAACACCATATATTTT. V gene TRBV4-2 combines with J gene TRBJ1-3; D might be TRBD1 (5 bases). Germline V gene data show CDR1 as LGHNA and CDR2 as YNFKEQ. The CDR3 is 15 amino acids. Trimming took off 3 bases at V and 1 base at J, with 10 bases between the two ends.

This rearrangement joins TRBV28 to TRBJ1-3; D is unclear. V was pared by 3 bases and J by 1 base, with 4 bases between. Per germline, CDR1 MDHEN and CDR2 SYDVKM. There are 13 residues in the CDR3. CDR3 nucleotide sequence: TGTGCCAGCAGTTTCGTGTCTGGAAACACCATATATTTT. It yields the protein CASSFVSGNTIYF.

This chain connects TRBV10-3 to TRBJ2-2; D is possibly TRBD1 (6 bases). Germline V gene sequence: CDR1 ENHRY, CDR2 SYGVKD. Trimming stripped 6 bases from V and 2 bases from J, with 13 bases between. The CDR3 contains 15 residues. The CDR3 here is CAIRKGQRNTGELFF. CDR3 DNA sequence: TGTGCCATCAGAAAAGGACAGCGCAACACCGGGGAGCTGTTTTTT.

The V gene is TRBV6-1, the J gene TRBJ1-5; 9 bases match TRBD1. Germline CDR1 reads MNHNS; CDR2 reads SASEGT. V lost 2 bases and J lost 7; bases outside the gene matches: 9. This CDR3 is built from 16 residues. The CDR3 spells CASSELVQGAKQPQHF. The CDR3 DNA sequence: TGTGCCAGCAGTGAACTCGTACAGGGGGCGAAGCAGCCCCAGCATTTT.

V and J are TRBV2 and TRBJ1-1; perhaps TRBD1 as D (5 bases). This CDR3 is built from 14 residues. With 3 bases removed from V and 3 bases from J, the gap between germline ends came to 11 bases. Looked up from germline, CDR1 is SNHLY and CDR2 is FYNNEI. This CDR3 reads CASSEGGEYTEAFF. As DNA, the CDR3 is TGTGCCAGCAGTGAGGGGGGGGAGTACACTGAAGCTTTCTTT.

The chain combines TRBV28 with TRBJ1-1, with D possibly being TRBD1 (5 bases). CDR1 MDHEN and CDR2 SYDVKM come from the germline V gene. Trimming took 4 bases from V and 1 from J, leaving 10 bases between them. The CDR3 has 14 amino acids. The CDR3 DNA reads as TGTGCCAGCAGTTCGGGGGGTCCGAACACTGAAGCTTTCTTT. Translating it yields CASSSGGPNTEAFF.

The rearrangement joins TRBV28 to TRBJ2-7, with TRBD1 matching 7 bases. Germline V gene lookup returns CDR1 MDHEN and CDR2 SYDVKM. The CDR3 loop spans 13 amino acids. The V segment lost 5 bases and the J segment 2 bases; nucleotides outside the gene matches: 3. The CDR3 region has the DNA TGTGCCAGCAGTGCCGGGACAGCCTACGAGCAGTACTTC. This gives the protein CASSAGTAYEQYF. Full variable domain (outside the CDR3, taken from reference TRBV28 and TRBJ2-7): DVKVTQSSRYLVKRTGEKVFLECVQDMDHENMFWYRQDPGLGLRLIYFSYDVKMKEKGDIPEGYSVSREKKERFSLILESASTNQTSMYLCASSAGTAYEQYFGPGTRLTVT.

The chain's CDR3 is CASSYGAAGSPLHF. The CDR3 nucleotides read TGTGCCAGCAGTTACGGGGCGGCAGGTTCACCCCTCCACTTT. This chain links TRBV6-2 or TRBV6-3 with TRBJ1-6; a possible D gene is TRBD1 (5 bases). V gave up 2 bases and J gave up 9 bases, with 11 bases separating them. The V gene's germline CDR1 is MNHEY and CDR2 SVGEGT. The CDR3 runs 14 residues.

J is TRBJ2-7 and V is TRBV6-5, with 9 bases fitting TRBD1. There are 14 residues in the CDR3. Germline V gene lookup returns CDR1 MNHEY and CDR2 SVGAGI. Losses at the gene ends were 0 bases for V and 3 bases for J; bases not matched to a gene: 0. The CDR3: CASSYSTGGYEQYF. CDR3 DNA: TGTGCCAGCAGTTACTCGACAGGGGGCTACGAGCAGTACTTC.

The chain uses TRBV11-1 and TRBJ2-3; D is ambiguous. Trimming shortened V by 2 bases and J by 1 base, and 10 bases separated the two germline ends. The CDR3 has 15 amino acids. Per germline, CDR1 SGHAT and CDR2 FQDESV (reference sequence). CDR3 amino acids: CASSLYSLGTDTQYF. CDR3 bases: TGTGCCAGCAGCTTATATAGTCTCGGCACAGATACGCAGTATTTT. The variable domain in full, with the rest retrieved from reference TRBV11-1 and TRBJ2-3, is EAEVAQSPRYKITEKSQAVAFWCDPISGHATLYWYRQILGQGPELLVQFQDESVVDDSQLPKDRFSAERLKGVDSTLKIQPAELGDSAMYLCASSLYSLGTDTQYFGPGTRLTVL.

This clone appeared a few times. The rearrangement uses TRBV7-3 and TRBJ1-1, with D uncertain. With 6 bases removed from V and 1 base from J, the gap between germline ends came to 9 bases. CDR1 SGHTA and CDR2 FQGTGA come from the germline V gene. This CDR3 is built from 13 residues. The CDR3 bases are TGTGCCAGCAGTACACGACAGAACACTGAAGCTTTCTTT. Its protein product is CASSTRQNTEAFF.

This clone was recorded a few times. This chain links TRBV25-1 with TRBJ1-2; D is unclear. Germline values: CDR1 MGHDK, CDR2 SYGVNS. The CDR3 runs to 15 residues. The V end lost 4 bases, the J end lost 3 bases, and 15 bases lay between the germline ends. CDR3 sequence reads: CASSALGPPHYGYTF. CDR3 coding DNA: TGTGCCAGCAGTGCCCTGGGCCCTCCTCACTATGGCTACACCTTC.

The chain couples TRBV6-4 to TRBJ1-4, with a tentative D call TRBD1 (5 bases). The V end lost 0 bases, the J end lost 0 bases, and 17 bases lay between the germline ends. This CDR3 has 19 amino acids. The germline V gene has CDR1 MRHNA and CDR2 SNTAGT. The CDR3 sequence is CASSDSGGTVVATNEKLFF. DNA of the CDR3: TGTGCCAGCAGTGACTCTGGCGGGACGGTAGTTGCAACTAATGAAAAACTGTTTTTT.

The rearrangement uses TRBV30 and TRBJ1-5; 9 bases fit TRBD1. CDR1 and CDR2 from the germline V gene are GTSNPN and SVGIG (reference sequence). The CDR3 spans 14 residues. Trimming removed 3 bases from V and 5 bases from J; junction bases left unmatched: 5. This chain's CDR3 is CAWSEGQGYQPQHF. In nucleotides, the CDR3 is TGTGCCTGGAGCGAGGGACAGGGTTATCAGCCCCAGCATTTT. Full variable domain (missing parts from reference TRBV30 and TRBJ1-5): SQTIHQWPATLVQPVGSPLSLECTVEGTSNPNLYWYRQAAGRGLQLLFYSVGIGQISSEVPQNLSASRPQDRQFILSSKKLLLSDSGFYLCAWSEGQGYQPQHFGDGTRLSIL.

The J gene is TRBJ2-7, the V gene TRBV19, with D possibly TRBD1 on 7 matching bases. Germline V lookup: CDR1 LNHDA, CDR2 SQIVND (reference sequence). The V end lost 4 bases, the J end lost 0 bases, and 10 bases lay between the germline ends. The CDR3 consists of 14 residues. This CDR3 is CASSSQGGSYEQYF. The CDR3 coding sequence is TGTGCCAGTAGTAGCCAGGGGGGCTCCTACGAGCAGTACTTC.

CDR3 protein: CASSPGRDSYEQYF. CDR3 bases: TGCGCCAGCAGCCCAGGACGGGACTCCTACGAGCAGTACTTC. This sequence joins TRBV5-1 and TRBJ2-7; the D gene is possibly TRBD2 (5 bases). V lost 4 bases, J lost 0 bases, and 11 bases lay in between. CDR1 is SGHRS and CDR2 is YFSETQ in the germline V gene. The CDR3 runs to 14 residues.

The chain uses TRBV19 and TRBJ2-2; possible D gene TRBD1, 6 bases. V was shortened by 7 bases and J by 5 bases, with 11 bases between the two germline ends. From germline, CDR1 is LNHDA and CDR2 SQIVND (reference sequence). This CDR3 has 13 residues. CDR3 DNA: TGTGCCAGTACAGGGGTTGGGACCGGGGAGCTGTTTTTT. Protein sequence: CASTGVGTGELFF. The variable domain in full, with the rest retrieved from reference TRBV19 and TRBJ2-2, is DGGITQSPKYLFRKEGQNVTLSCEQNLNHDAMYWYRQDPGQGLRLIYYSQIVNDFQKGDIAEGYSVSREKKESFPLTVTSAQKNPTAFYLCASTGVGTGELFFGEGSRLTVL.

V is TRBV30 and J is TRBJ2-1, with 9 bases lining up with TRBD2. Losses at the gene ends were 5 bases for V and 8 bases for J; bases not matched to a gene: 13. Germline V CDR1 and CDR2: GTSNPN, SVGIG (reference sequence). CDR3 length equals 15 residues. The CDR3 loop is CAWRTYGRGGYEQFF. DNA for the CDR3: TGTGCCTGGCGGACGTACGGGCGGGGGGGATATGAGCAGTTCTTC.

This chain connects TRBV6-5 to TRBJ2-7; 8 bases are a match to TRBD1. After removal of 5 bases from V and 3 bases from J, the junction contained 6 bases not matched to a gene. The CDR3 extends over 14 amino acids. Germline assignment: CDR1 MNHEY and CDR2 SVGAGI. For the CDR3, the DNA is TGTGCCAGCAGTCCCCGGGACAGGTACTACGAGCAGTACTTC. It translates to CASSPRDRYYEQYF.

The chain links TRBV19 to TRBJ1-2, with D possibly TRBD1 on 5 matching bases. In germline, CDR1 is LNHDA, CDR2 SQIVND (reference sequence). V dropped 6 bases and J dropped 8 bases, with 19 bases sitting between them. The CDR3 consists of 14 residues. CDR3 loop: CASSLEGRGEGYTF. CDR3 coding DNA: TGTGCCAGTAGCCTCGAGGGGAGGGGAGAGGGCTACACCTTC.

V gene TRBV4-1 combines with J gene TRBJ1-6, with D perhaps TRBD1 (5 bases). The CDR3 contains 20 residues. V shed 0 bases and J shed 7 bases, with 25 bases lying between them. CDR1 is MGHRA, CDR2 YSYEKL, per germline. The CDR3 loop is CASSQEGTLAVGVGNSPLHF. CDR3 nucleotides: TGCGCCAGCAGCCAAGAGGGGACTTTGGCGGTGGGCGTAGGAAATTCACCCCTCCACTTT.

The rearrangement links TRBV11-2 to TRBJ2-2; TRBD1 aligns across 9 bases. V lost 5 bases and J lost 4; bases outside the gene matches: 11. This CDR3 spans 17 amino acids. The germline CDR1 and CDR2 sequences are SGHAT and FQNNGV. CDR3 region: CASSAEPGQGSTGELFF. The CDR3 DNA is TGTGCCAGCAGCGCCGAACCGGGACAGGGAAGCACCGGGGAGCTGTTTTTT.

The V gene is TRBV9, the J gene TRBJ2-3, with D unclear. The ends were cut back, 3 bases at V and 6 bases at J, with 11 bases in the middle. Germline-derived CDR1 and CDR2 are SGDLS and YYNGEE. This CDR3 spans 13 amino acids. The CDR3 reads CASSAGGADTQYF. CDR3 nucleotide sequence: TGTGCCAGCAGCGCCGGTGGAGCCGATACGCAGTATTTT.

CDR3 loop: CASSPMGLAGLGETQYF. The CDR3 bases are TGTGCCAGCAGCCCTATGGGACTAGCGGGGCTTGGGGAGACCCAGTACTTC. The gene calls are TRBV9 and TRBJ2-5, with 13 bases aligning to TRBD2. The junction had 11 bases not matched to a gene; V was cut back by 4 bases and J by 5 bases. Per germline, CDR1 SGDLS and CDR2 YYNGEE. This CDR3 has 17 amino acids.

CDR3 sequence: CASSSGMTAPNEKLFF. For the CDR3, the DNA is TGCGCCAGCAGCTCCGGTATGACAGCACCTAATGAAAAACTGTTTTTT. The chain links TRBV5-1 to TRBJ1-4, with D tentatively TRBD1 (5 bases). Between the trimmed V and J ends, which lost 3 bases and 3 bases, there was a span of 15 bases. Germline assignment: CDR1 SGHRS and CDR2 YFSETQ. This CDR3 is built from 16 residues.

The chain joins TRBV11-2 to TRBJ2-1; D may be TRBD1 (5 bases). This CDR3 contains 15 residues. V was clipped by 0 bases and J by 5 bases, with 11 bases between them. The V gene's germline CDR1 is SGHAT and CDR2 FQNNGV. The CDR3, as DNA: TGTGCCAGCAGCTTAGAGAGGACACCCAACAATGAGCAGTTCTTC. Amino acid sequence: CASSLERTPNNEQFF.